Listed here are 24 T cell receptor beta chains from one sample, sequenced in a study of T cells in Graves' hyperthyroidism and ophthalmopathy. The investigators amplified TCR beta CDR3 regions from RNA transcripts. TCR CDR3 underwent first-round RT-PCR with the HTBI primer set. TCRdb re-analysed the multiplex PCR reads in MiXCR, keeping a single row per CDR3 protein. The repertoire holds hundreds of thousands of distinct CDR3 sequences, with 17% as singletons. The sequenced material came from blood. Receptors were obtained from a woman aged 18-29 years with Graves' ophthalmopathy.

This clonotype was observed at least ten times. The rearrangement links TRBV6-5 to TRBJ2-1, with D hard to call. Trimming cost V 8 bases and J 5 bases, with 13 bases left between them. CDR1 is MNHEY and CDR2 is SVGAGI in the germline V gene. There are 13 residues in the CDR3. The CDR3 coding sequence is TGTGCCAGCGGACCTAAAGGGCACAATGAGCAGTTCTTC. Its protein product is CASGPKGHNEQFF.

V gene TRBV5-5 combines with J gene TRBJ2-5, with TRBD1 matching 9 bases. Germline CDR1 is SGHKS and CDR2 is YYEKEE (reference sequence). V dropped 0 bases and J dropped 4; count of bases not matched to a gene: 7. This CDR3 is built from 16 residues. CDR3 sequence (DNA): TGTGCCAGCAGCTTGGTAGGGACAGGGCTCGGAGAGACCCAGTACTTC. Protein sequence: CASSLVGTGLGETQYF.

This clonotype was observed at least ten times. The chain has TRBV27 and TRBJ2-7; no clear D. CDR1 is MNHEY, CDR2 SMNVEV, per germline (reference sequence). The CDR3 consists of 14 residues. V dropped 2 bases and J dropped 0 bases, with 8 bases sitting between them. CDR3 loop: CASSLAESSYEQYF. Written as DNA, the CDR3 is TGTGCCAGCAGTTTAGCGGAAAGCTCCTACGAGCAGTACTTC.

This clonotype was picked up many times. This chain uses TRBV5-5 with TRBJ1-4; D is unclear. V shed 3 bases and J shed 0 bases, with 12 bases lying between them. Germline V gene sequence: CDR1 SGHKS, CDR2 YYEKEE (reference sequence). The CDR3 consists of 16 residues. The CDR3 DNA reads TGTGCCAGCAGCTCGGGCCGGGGAGCAACTAATGAAAAACTGTTTTTT. Translation gives CASSSGRGATNEKLFF.

CDR3 protein: CASSQDRRLAGSSSYNEQFF. The CDR3 DNA sequence: TGTGCCAGCAGCCAAGATCGGAGACTAGCGGGGTCCAGCTCCTACAATGAGCAGTTCTTC. The chain employs TRBV4-2 and TRBJ2-1, with 11 bases that match TRBD2. Trimming took 0 bases from V and 0 from J; bases not matched to a gene: 10. From germline, CDR1 is LGHNA and CDR2 YNFKEQ. The CDR3 has 20 amino acids.

A few counts support this clonotype. This chain joins TRBV4-2 and TRBJ2-2; TRBD2 matches 10 bases. From germline, CDR1 is LGHNA and CDR2 YNFKEQ. This CDR3 is built from 17 residues. Trimming at V came to 4 bases and at J to 4 bases, leaving 9 bases not matched to a gene. Here the CDR3 reads CASSPAQRLAGTGELFF. Written as DNA, the CDR3 is TGTGCCAGCAGCCCCGCTCAACGACTAGCGGGCACCGGGGAGCTGTTTTTT.

This clonotype has ten or more counts. V gene TRBV3-1 combines with J gene TRBJ1-2; TRBD1 is a possible D gene (6 bases). Germline CDR1 is LGHDT and CDR2 is YNNKEL (reference sequence). The CDR3 extends over 15 amino acids. Trimming took off 3 bases at V and 5 bases at J, with 16 bases between the two ends. This chain's CDR3 is CASSQANQGTYGYTF. The CDR3, as DNA: TGTGCCAGCAGCCAGGCCAATCAGGGGACTTATGGCTACACCTTC.

This clonotype was observed many times. The V gene is TRBV28, the J gene TRBJ1-1; D uncertain. Per germline, CDR1 MDHEN and CDR2 SYDVKM. The ends were cut back, 6 bases at V and 10 bases at J, with 15 bases in the middle. CDR3 length: 12 residues. CDR3 in DNA: TGTGCCAGCAGGGTCGAAGGTTCGGGAGCTTTCTTT. Its translation: CASRVEGSGAFF.

V usage is TRBV7-8 and J usage is TRBJ1-4; TRBD1 matches 10 bases. The CDR3 has 15 amino acids. Germline V gene data show CDR1 as SGHVS and CDR2 as FQNEAQ. The V segment lost 5 bases and the J segment 8 bases; nucleotides outside the gene matches: 8. As DNA, the CDR3 is TGTGCCAGCAGCCCGGGACAGGGGCTCTTAGAAAAACTGTTTTTT. Protein sequence: CASSPGQGLLEKLFF.

This chain joins TRBV3-1 and TRBJ2-3, with D uncertain. The length of the CDR3 is 15 residues. Trimming pared 3 bases from V and 7 bases from J, leaving 17 bases between. Germline CDR1 LGHDT, CDR2 YNNKEL (reference sequence). The CDR3 region is CASSQSYGYPYTQYF. The CDR3 DNA reads TGTGCCAGCAGCCAGTCCTACGGATATCCCTATACGCAGTATTTT.

This clonotype has just a few counts. The gene calls are TRBV29-1 and TRBJ1-1, with D unclear. Trimming shortened V by 7 bases and J by 1 base, and 7 bases separated the two germline ends. Germline CDR1 reads SQVTM; CDR2 reads ANQGSEA. The length of the CDR3 is 11 residues. CDR3 bases: TGCAGCGCGACAACGAACACTGAAGCTTTCTTT. Its translation: CSATTNTEAFF.

This clonotype was counted between two and nine times. This chain joins TRBV2 and TRBJ2-6, with no clear D. The ends were cut back, 3 bases at V and 0 bases at J, with 9 bases in the middle. The V gene's germline CDR1 is SNHLY and CDR2 FYNNEI. The CDR3 covers 16 residues. CDR3 amino acids: CASSDIRISGANVLTF. The CDR3 nucleotides are TGTGCCAGCAGTGACATTCGGATCTCTGGGGCCAACGTCCTGACTTTC.

At least ten counts were recorded for this clonotype. This rearrangement joins TRBV7-8 to TRBJ2-3; D is undetermined. Trimming cost V 4 bases and J 2 bases, with 7 bases left between them. The germline CDR1 and CDR2 sequences are SGHVS and FQNEAQ. CDR3 length: 13 residues. The CDR3 here is CASSSGPTDTQYF. In nucleotides, the CDR3 is TGTGCCAGCAGCTCCGGGCCCACAGATACGCAGTATTTT.

This clonotype was counted many times. This chain uses TRBV27 with TRBJ1-2; 9 bases line up with TRBD1. Germline CDR1 and CDR2: MNHEY and SMNVEV (reference sequence). The CDR3 covers 14 residues. V lost 6 bases and J lost 6; bases outside the gene matches: 8. CDR3 amino acids: CASSLLTGGDGYTF. Written as DNA, the CDR3 is TGTGCCAGCAGCTTACTGACAGGGGGAGATGGCTACACCTTC.

This clonotype was seen ten or more times. CDR3 loop: CASGVGQSEAFF. The CDR3 bases are TGTGCCAGCGGAGTAGGACAGTCTGAAGCTTTCTTT. The chain carries TRBV12-3 or TRBV12-4 and TRBJ1-1, with D maybe TRBD1 (6 bases). The CDR3 spans 12 residues. The V end was cut by 8 bases, the J end by 6 bases, with 13 bases between.

This clonotype was seen ten or more times. The chain recombines TRBV12-3 or TRBV12-4 with TRBJ1-6; the D is unclear. The CDR3 spans 15 residues. Trimming took 8 bases from V and 9 from J, leaving 20 bases between them. CDR3 nucleotide sequence: TGTGCCAGCTCCCAAATAGGCGGATTGGGTTCACCCCTCCACTTT. Its translation: CASSQIGGLGSPLHF.

V gene TRBV3-1 combines with J gene TRBJ2-1; D gene ambiguous. The V gene lost 4 bases and the J gene lost 6 bases, with 13 bases spanning the gap. The CDR3 has 14 amino acids. Germline CDR1 reads LGHDT; CDR2 reads YNNKEL (reference sequence). CDR3 residues: CASSLGISSNEQFF. The CDR3 DNA is TGTGCCAGCAGCCTTGGTATAAGCAGCAATGAGCAGTTCTTC.

This clonotype was seen at least ten times. The J gene is TRBJ1-1, the V gene TRBV6-1, with TRBD1 matching over 8 bases. With 5 bases clipped from V and 5 bases from J, the junction kept 10 bases outside the gene matches. Germline-derived CDR1 and CDR2 are MNHNS and SASEGT. The CDR3 runs 15 residues. The CDR3 loop reads CASSPPDREGTEAFF. CDR3 bases: TGTGCCAGCAGTCCTCCGGACAGGGAGGGGACTGAAGCTTTCTTT.

The genes are TRBV6-2 or TRBV6-3 and TRBJ2-7, with D unresolved. The V end was cut by 5 bases, the J end by 5 bases, with 13 bases between. Germline lookup yields CDR1 MNHEY and CDR2 SVGEGT. The CDR3 is made up of 13 amino acids. CDR3 residues: CASSGSTLHEQYF. CDR3 nucleotides: TGTGCCAGCAGTGGCTCCACCCTCCACGAGCAGTACTTC.

This clonotype was found many times. The chain recombines TRBV9 with TRBJ2-7, with 8 bases fitting TRBD2. Germline V gene sequence: CDR1 SGDLS, CDR2 YYNGEE. Unmatched junction bases numbered 7, after V lost 0 bases and J lost 5 bases. The CDR3 spans 15 residues. The CDR3 nucleotides read TGTGCCAGCAGCGTAGGGCCCGGACTAGCCCACGAGCAGTACTTC. Its translation: CASSVGPGLAHEQYF.

The table lists this clonotype with many counts. The genes are TRBV30 and TRBJ1-2, with D unresolved. The germline V gene has CDR1 GTSNPN and CDR2 SVGIG (reference sequence). V lost 4 bases to trimming and J lost 4 bases, with 16 bases between them. The CDR3 contains 14 residues. In DNA, the CDR3 is TGTGCCTGGAAGGAGGTGTCGGGTTCCTATGGCTACACCTTC. This codes for CAWKEVSGSYGYTF. The variable domain in full, with the rest retrieved from reference TRBV30 and TRBJ1-2, is SQTIHQWPATLVQPVGSPLSLECTVEGTSNPNLYWYRQAAGRGLQLLFYSVGIGQISSEVPQNLSASRPQDRQFILSSKKLLLSDSGFYLCAWKEVSGSYGYTFGSGTRLTVV.

This clonotype turned up a few times. The J gene is TRBJ1-3, the V gene TRBV12-3 or TRBV12-4, with D unresolved. The ends were cut back, 6 bases at V and 5 bases at J, with 17 bases in the middle. The CDR3 contains 15 residues. CDR3 region: CASSSDFLSRNTIYF. CDR3 nucleotide sequence: TGTGCCAGCAGCTCCGATTTCCTCAGTAGAAACACCATATATTTT.

This clonotype has a count of ten or more. The J gene is TRBJ1-1, the V gene TRBV5-6; D is uncertain. The V and J ends lost 2 bases and 4 bases respectively, with 12 bases between them. The CDR3 runs 14 residues. Per germline, CDR1 SGHDT and CDR2 YYEEEE. The CDR3 loop reads CASSLPRSSTEAFF. CDR3 nucleotide sequence: TGTGCCAGCAGCTTACCCAGATCCTCCACTGAAGCTTTCTTT.

This clonotype occurred a few times. At one end, the junction sequence differs from germline, possibly due to a read error. The chain combines TRBV27 with TRBJ2-7; D not resolved. This CDR3 has 14 residues. Germline values: CDR1 MNHEY, CDR2 SMNVEV (reference sequence). The CDR3 nucleotides read TGTGTCAGCAGTTTAAGTGGATCAACCTACGAGCAGTACTTC. This gives the protein CVSSLSGSTYEQYF.